This T cell receptor beta chain originates from a study of OX40 agonist ivuxolimab in advanced cancers. Broader study findings: Partly responding patients at 0.1-3.0 mg/kg showed some of the smallest clonal expansion.

This clone was picked up a small number of times. Its matching antigen is unknown. Per germline, CDR1 SQVTM and CDR2 ANQGSEA. With 6 bases clipped from V and 2 bases from J, the junction kept 6 bases outside the gene matches. The CDR3 is 14 amino acids. Method: immunoSEQ multiplex PCR; TCRdb's copy keeps in-frame clones and lacks some. The repertoire consists of 9,500 to 14,000 clones, with 75% to 85% occurring once and the leading ten covering about a sixth. Anyone with autoimmune disease history or systemic immunosuppression was excluded. This TCR came from an adult with an advanced solid tumor such as melanoma, head and neck, liver or kidney cancer. The chain recombines TRBV29-1 with TRBJ2-2, with 7 bases fitting TRBD1. Source: CD4+ or CD8+ T cells sorted from blood, taken in a trial of the OX40 agonist ivuxolimab. CDR3 in amino acids: CSVQTGFNTGELFF. CDR3 in DNA: TGCAGCGTCCAGACAGGGTTTAACACCGGGGAGCTGTTTTTT.